This TCR beta chain was found in a study of cytomegalovirus exposure and HLA in healthy donors. Findings and caveats of the study: In vitro work confirmed that three CMV-associated chains recognize CMV antigens.

As concerns this clone: Its antigen is not identified.

Trimming left V 1 base short and J 8 bases short, with 11 bases between. The CDR3 spans 13 residues. Germline CDR1 reads SGHAT; CDR2 reads FQDESV (reference sequence). Primers: 60 Vbeta forward and 13 Jbeta reverse. Sequenced by immunoSEQ multiplex PCR; TCRdb stores in-frame clones only, minus some. The table includes around 140,000 clones, 61% detected once. This TCR was sampled from a male donor in good health and CMV-seronegative. Sequencing was done on a sample of PBMCs. The J gene is TRBJ1-1, the V gene TRBV11-1; D unresolved. CDR3 loop: CASSLVPRPEAFF. The CDR3 DNA follows: TGTGCCAGCAGCTTAGTTCCCCGTCCGGAAGCTTTCTTT.